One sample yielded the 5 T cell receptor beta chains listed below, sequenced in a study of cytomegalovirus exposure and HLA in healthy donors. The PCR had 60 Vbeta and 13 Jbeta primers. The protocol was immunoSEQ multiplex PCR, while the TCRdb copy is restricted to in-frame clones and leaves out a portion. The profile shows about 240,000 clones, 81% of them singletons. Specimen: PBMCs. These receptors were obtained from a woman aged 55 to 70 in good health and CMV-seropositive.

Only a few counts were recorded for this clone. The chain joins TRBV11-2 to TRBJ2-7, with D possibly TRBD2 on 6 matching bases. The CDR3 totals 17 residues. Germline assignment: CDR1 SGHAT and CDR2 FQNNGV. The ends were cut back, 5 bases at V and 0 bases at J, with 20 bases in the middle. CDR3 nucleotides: TGTGCCAGCAGCGGGCCCCCACGGGGGAAGGACTCCTACGAGCAGTACTTC. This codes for CASSGPPRGKDSYEQYF.

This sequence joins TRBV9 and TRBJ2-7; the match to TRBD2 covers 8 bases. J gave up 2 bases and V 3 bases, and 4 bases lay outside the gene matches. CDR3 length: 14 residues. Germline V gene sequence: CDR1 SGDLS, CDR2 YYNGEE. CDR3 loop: CASSEGGRPYEQYF. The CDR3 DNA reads TGTGCCAGCAGCGAAGGCGGGAGGCCCTACGAGCAGTACTTC.

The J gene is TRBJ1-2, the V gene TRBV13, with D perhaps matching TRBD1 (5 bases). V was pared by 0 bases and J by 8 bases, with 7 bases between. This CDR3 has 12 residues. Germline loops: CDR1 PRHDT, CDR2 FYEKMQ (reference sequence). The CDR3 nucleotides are TGTGCCAGCAGCTTAGGACGGGGGGGCTACACCTTC. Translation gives CASSLGRGGYTF.

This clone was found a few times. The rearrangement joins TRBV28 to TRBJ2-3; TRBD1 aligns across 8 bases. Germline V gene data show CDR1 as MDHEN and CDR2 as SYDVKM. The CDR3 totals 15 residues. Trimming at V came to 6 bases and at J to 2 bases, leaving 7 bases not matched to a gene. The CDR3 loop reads CASSPDRANTDTQYF. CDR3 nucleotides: TGTGCCAGCAGCCCGGACAGGGCAAACACAGATACGCAGTATTTT.

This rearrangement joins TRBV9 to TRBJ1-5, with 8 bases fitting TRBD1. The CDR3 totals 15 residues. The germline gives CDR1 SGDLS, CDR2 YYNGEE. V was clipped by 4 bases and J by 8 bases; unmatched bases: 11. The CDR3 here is CASSQQGGGTEPQHF. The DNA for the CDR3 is TGTGCCAGCAGCCAACAGGGGGGCGGAACGGAGCCCCAGCATTTT.